Included here is one T cell receptor (beta chain) sequence, with context. Its antigen remains unknown. Germline-derived CDR1 and CDR2 are LNHDA and SQIVND (reference sequence). The CDR3 has 17 amino acids. V dropped 5 bases and J dropped 1; count of bases not matched to a gene: 9. This record comes from a study of T-cell reconstitution after alpha-beta-depleted transplantation in children. Overall study findings and caveats: Several patients had high TCRbeta diversity at day 60; it came from surviving recipient T cells and thymic progenitors.

A library of TCRbeta sequences, prepared with unique molecular identifiers, was generated. TCRdb redid the calling of the PCR reads with MiXCR, one entry per CDR3 protein. The profile shows around 94,000 distinct CDR3 sequences, approximately 8% of them singletons. The chain joins TRBV19 to TRBJ2-5, with 11 bases that match TRBD2. The material sequenced was PBMCs, taken before TCRalphabeta/CD19-depleted stem cell transplant. The clonotype originates from a boy between 2 and 10 years old with acute lymphoblastic leukemia, due to receive a stem cell transplant. This CDR3 reads CASSALVLAGAQETQYF. CDR3 sequence (DNA): TGTGCCAGTAGTGCCCTGGTACTAGCGGGGGCCCAAGAGACCCAGTACTTC.